A selection of T cell receptor beta chains follows, all from one sample in a study of T cells after yellow fever vaccination. TCRdb re-called the 5' RACE reads through MiXCR, storing one row per CDR3 protein. The sample lists 250,000 to 400,000 distinct CDR3 sequences; 4.1% were seen once. The sequencing here drew on PBMCs, taken 5 days after the yellow fever booster vaccination. These receptors were obtained from a man aged 18 to 30 who received the YFV17D yellow fever vaccine. The CDR3 runs from the conserved cysteine through the conserved F or W. D genes are given only for firm matches. Expanded clones get a size class; other rows say once, few or many, or leave the size out.

clone_size j_call d_call v_call cdr3_aa cdr3_nt
many TRBJ2-7 TRBD1 TRBV7-2 CASSLATTGVYEQYF TGTGCCAGCAGCTTAGCGACGACAGGGGTATACGAGCAGTACTTC
NA TRBJ1-2 NA TRBV28 CASSTSGSGYGYTF TGTGCCAGCAGCACGAGCGGGTCCGGATATGGCTACACCTTC
NA TRBJ1-1 TRBD1 TRBV20-1 CSAPLNRGTEAFF TGCAGTGCTCCCTTAAACAGGGGTACTGAAGCTTTCTTT
many TRBJ2-5 NA TRBV27 CATGPGARETQYF TGTGCCACTGGACCAGGGGCGCGGGAGACCCAGTACTTC
many TRBJ1-6 NA TRBV5-1 CASRRWDGRGNSPLHF TGCGCCAGCAGAAGATGGGACGGGCGTGGGAATTCACCCCTCCACTTT
few TRBJ2-3 TRBD1 TRBV20-1 CSARGQGSTDTQYF TGCAGTGCTCGAGGACAGGGAAGCACAGATACGCAGTATTTT
many TRBJ1-3 NA TRBV7-2 CASSLASVSGNTIYF TGTGCCAGCAGCTTAGCTTCCGTCTCTGGAAACACCATATATTTT
many TRBJ2-5 TRBD2 TRBV6-2/TRBV6-3 CASSYGLAGVQETQYF TGTGCCAGCAGTTACGGACTAGCGGGGGTTCAAGAGACCCAGTACTTC
NA TRBJ2-3 NA TRBV21-1 CASSKAGGTDTQYF TGTGCCAGCAGCAAAGCAGGGGGCACAGATACGCAGTATTTT
many TRBJ2-5 NA TRBV7-9 CASRPPGHPKVFF TGTGCCAGCAGACCACCGGGACACCCTAAAGTGTTCTTC
few TRBJ2-2 TRBD2 TRBV5-1 CASSPRGTTGELFF TGCGCCAGCAGCCCGCGGGGGACGACCGGGGAGCTGTTTTTT
NA TRBJ1-2 NA TRBV7-2 CASSWGTYGYTF TGTGCCAGCAGCTGGGGGACATATGGCTACACCTTC
few TRBJ2-3 NA TRBV4-3 CASSQEETDTQYF TGCGCCAGCAGCCAAGAAGAGACAGATACGCAGTATTTT
NA TRBJ2-1 NA TRBV2 CASRRSRYNEQFF TGTGCCAGCAGGAGGAGCAGGTACAATGAGCAGTTCTTC
NA TRBJ2-7 NA TRBV7-2 CASSPPGVWGYEQYF TGTGCCAGCAGCCCCCCCGGGGTGTGGGGCTACGAGCAGTACTTC
few TRBJ1-1 TRBD1 TRBV9 CASSVAAGTGSNTEAFF TGTGCCAGCAGCGTAGCGGCAGGGACAGGTTCGAACACTGAAGCTTTCTTT